This T cell receptor beta chain was identified in a study of Ad26.COV2.S vaccination and SARS-CoV-2 variants. Study details: Donor was in the COV1001 Ad26.COV2.S trial arm. Ad26.COV2.S, an intramuscular injection, was given once or twice 56 days apart.

The ends were cut back, 5 bases at V and 2 bases at J, with 16 bases in the middle. The CDR3 runs 15 residues. Germline values: CDR1 LNHDA, CDR2 SQIVND (reference sequence). This clone came up once. Its antigen is currently unknown. The protocol was immunoSEQ multiplex PCR, while the TCRdb copy is restricted to in-frame clones and leaves out a portion. The sample holds about 440,000 clones, approximately 90% seen once. Treatment specified: 15 to 20 received Ad26.COV2.S at low or high dose, single or two shots; 5 received placebo; per-sample allocation not given. Specimen acquisition occurred on day 63 following the initial vaccine or placebo injection. Whole-study findings and limits: CD8+ and CD4+ T cells specific for spike reportedly responded with substantial breadth after vaccination.

The input for sequencing was peripheral blood, taken in a trial of Ad26.COV2.S vaccine versus placebo. The chain combines TRBV19 with TRBJ2-7; D is possibly TRBD1 (6 bases). This TCR derives from a person aged 18-60 years who received the Ad26.COV2.S COVID-19 vaccine or a placebo. CDR3 DNA: TGTGCCAGTAGTGACCCCCGGGACACCACCTACGAGCAGTACTTC. It translates to CASSDPRDTTYEQYF.